The next 8 T cell receptor beta chains were all read from a single sample in a study of T cell changes during pregnancy in multiple sclerosis. The protocol was immunoSEQ multiplex PCR, while the TCRdb copy is restricted to in-frame clones and leaves out a portion. The data show around 100,000 clones, about 90% seen once. The sample was peripheral blood, taken after pregnancy. These receptors were obtained from a female donor with multiple sclerosis, enrolled in a pregnancy study.

A single count supports this clone. The chain recombines TRBV5-1 with TRBJ1-6, with a tentative D call TRBD1 (6 bases). CDR3 size: 16 residues. The germline V gene encodes CDR1 SGHRS and CDR2 YFSETQ. Between the trimmed V and J ends, which lost 1 base and 5 bases, there was a span of 13 bases. In DNA form, the CDR3 reads TGCGCCAGCAGCTTGATCGGTTGGGGGCATAATTCACCCCTCCACTTT. Encoded protein: CASSLIGWGHNSPLHF.

CDR3 protein: CASSLAHQANYGYTF. Here the CDR3 DNA reads TGTGCCAGCAGCTTAGCGCACCAGGCTAACTATGGCTACACCTTC. This rearrangement joins TRBV7-8 to TRBJ1-2; the D is unclear. Germline-derived CDR1 and CDR2 are SGHVS and FQNEAQ. Trimming cost V 0 bases and J 0 bases, with 8 bases left between them. This CDR3 region has 15 residues.

The genes are TRBV21-1 and TRBJ2-1; the D call of TRBD2 is as the table states it, not checked on the DNA. TRBV21-1 is termed a pseudogene. This CDR3 spans 12 amino acids. CDR3 sequence (DNA): TGTGCCAGCAGCCGTACCTACAATGAGCAGTTCTTC. This gives the protein CASSRTYNEQFF.

The rearrangement links TRBV19 to TRBJ2-3, with 8 positions matching TRBD1. The CDR3 consists of 16 residues. The V gene's germline CDR1 is LNHDA and CDR2 SQIVND (reference sequence). V was pared by 3 bases and J by 3 bases, with 8 bases of the junction left unmatched. The CDR3 DNA sequence: TGTGCCAGTAGTATTATCGGGACAGGTGTTACAGATACGCAGTATTTT. The encoded protein is CASSIIGTGVTDTQYF.

The V gene is TRBV12-5, the J gene TRBJ2-5, with 7 bases fitting TRBD1. The V segment lost 0 bases and the J segment 6 bases; nucleotides outside the gene matches: 7. Germline assignment: CDR1 LGHNT and CDR2 FRNRAP. This CDR3 spans 15 amino acids. The CDR3 spells CASGLVQGGVQTQYF. The CDR3 bases are TGTGCTAGTGGTTTGGTACAAGGGGGCGTCCAGACCCAGTACTTC.

The chain employs TRBV11-3 and TRBJ1-2; 7 nucleotides agree with TRBD1. The trim removed 5 bases at V and 8 bases at J, leaving 8 bases unmatched. The CDR3 spans 13 residues. Germline CDR1 reads SGHNT; CDR2 reads YENEEA. CDR3 sequence: CASSTDRANGYTF. In nucleotides, the CDR3 is TGTGCCAGCAGCACCGACAGGGCGAACGGCTACACCTTC.

The chain's CDR3 is CASSTDRANRGDYTF. The CDR3 DNA is TGCGCCAGCAGCACGGACAGGGCGAACCGCGGAGACTACACCTTC. The gene calls are TRBV5-1 and TRBJ1-2, with TRBD1 identical over 8 bases. The CDR3 loop spans 15 amino acids. In germline, CDR1 is SGHRS, CDR2 YFSETQ. V gave up 4 bases and J gave up 10 bases; unmatched junction bases: 15.

V and J are TRBV30 and TRBJ1-2, with D maybe TRBD1 (5 bases). Germline V lookup: CDR1 GTSNPN, CDR2 SVGIG (reference sequence). Trimming took 6 bases from V and 5 from J, leaving 13 bases between them. The CDR3 spans 12 residues. CDR3 DNA sequence: TGTGCCTGCTCTAGACAGTCGTATGGCTACACCTTC. Translation: CACSRQSYGYTF.